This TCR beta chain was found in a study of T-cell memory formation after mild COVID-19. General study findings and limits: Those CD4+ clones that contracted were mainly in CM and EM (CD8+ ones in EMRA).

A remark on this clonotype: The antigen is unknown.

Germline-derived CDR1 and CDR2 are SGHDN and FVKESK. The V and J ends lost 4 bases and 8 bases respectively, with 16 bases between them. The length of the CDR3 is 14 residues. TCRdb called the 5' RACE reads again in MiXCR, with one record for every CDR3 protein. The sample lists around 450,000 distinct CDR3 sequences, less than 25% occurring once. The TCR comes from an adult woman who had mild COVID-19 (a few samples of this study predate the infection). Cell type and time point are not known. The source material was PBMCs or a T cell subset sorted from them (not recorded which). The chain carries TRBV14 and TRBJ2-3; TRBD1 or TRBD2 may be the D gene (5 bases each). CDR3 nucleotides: TGTGCCAGCAGCCTCGGGGCCCTACTGGGTACGCAGTATTTT. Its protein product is CASSLGALLGTQYF.